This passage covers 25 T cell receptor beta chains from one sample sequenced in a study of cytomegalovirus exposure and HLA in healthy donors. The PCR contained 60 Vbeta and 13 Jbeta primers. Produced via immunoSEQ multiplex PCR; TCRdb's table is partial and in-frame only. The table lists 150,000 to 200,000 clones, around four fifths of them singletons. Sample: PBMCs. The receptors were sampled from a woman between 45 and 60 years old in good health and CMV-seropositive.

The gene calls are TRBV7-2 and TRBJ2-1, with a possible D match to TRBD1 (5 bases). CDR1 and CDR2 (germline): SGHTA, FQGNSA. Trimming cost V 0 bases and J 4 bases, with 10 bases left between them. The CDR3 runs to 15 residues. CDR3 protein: CASSLAWGSYNEQFF. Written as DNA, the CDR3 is TGTGCCAGCAGCTTAGCTTGGGGCTCTTACAATGAGCAGTTCTTC.

CDR3 in DNA: TGTGCCAGCAGCTCAGGACAGTACACCGGGGAGCTGTTTTTT. This encodes CASSSGQYTGELFF. The genes are TRBV7-8 and TRBJ2-2; possibly TRBD1 for D (6 bases). Germline assignment: CDR1 SGHVS and CDR2 FQNEAQ. The CDR3 extends over 14 amino acids. The germline V and J ends were trimmed by 4 bases and 3 bases, with 9 bases remaining between them.

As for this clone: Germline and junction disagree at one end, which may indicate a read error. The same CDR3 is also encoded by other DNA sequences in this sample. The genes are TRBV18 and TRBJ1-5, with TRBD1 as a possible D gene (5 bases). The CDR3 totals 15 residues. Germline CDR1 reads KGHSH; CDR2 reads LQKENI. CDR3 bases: TGTGCCAGCTCCCCGACAGTGAATAGCAATCAGCCTCAGCATTTT. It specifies CASSPTVNSNQPQHF. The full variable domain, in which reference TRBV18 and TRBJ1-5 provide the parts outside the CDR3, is NAGVMQNPRHLVRRRGQEARLRCSPMKGHSHVYWYRQLPEEGLKFMVYLQKENIIDESGMPKERFSAEFPKEGPSILRIQQVVRGDSAAYFCASSPTVNSNQPQHFGDGTRLSIL.

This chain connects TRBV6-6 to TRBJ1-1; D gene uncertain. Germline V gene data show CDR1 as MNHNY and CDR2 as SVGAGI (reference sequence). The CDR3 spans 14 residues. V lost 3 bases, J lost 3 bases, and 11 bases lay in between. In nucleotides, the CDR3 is TGTGCCAGCAGTTATGGGGAGGGCTACACTGAAGCTTTCTTT. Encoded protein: CASSYGEGYTEAFF.

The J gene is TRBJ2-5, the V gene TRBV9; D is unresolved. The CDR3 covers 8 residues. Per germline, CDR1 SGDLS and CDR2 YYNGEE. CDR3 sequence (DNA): TGTGTCTTTAAGACCCAGTACTTC. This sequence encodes CVFKTQYF.

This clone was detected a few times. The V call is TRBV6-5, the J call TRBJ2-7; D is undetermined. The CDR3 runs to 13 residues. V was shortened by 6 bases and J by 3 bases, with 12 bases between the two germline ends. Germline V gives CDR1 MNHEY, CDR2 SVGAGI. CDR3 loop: CASRPRIRYEQYF. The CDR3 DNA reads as TGTGCCAGCAGACCGAGGATACGCTACGAGCAGTACTTC.

CDR3 protein: CASTGVPDGNQPQHF. CDR3 DNA: TGTGCCAGTACCGGGGTACCCGACGGTAATCAGCCCCAGCATTTT. The rearrangement uses TRBV19 and TRBJ1-5; D is undetermined. Trimming took off 7 bases at V and 4 bases at J, with 17 bases between the two ends. Germline lookup yields CDR1 LNHDA and CDR2 SQIVND (reference sequence). The CDR3 runs 15 residues.

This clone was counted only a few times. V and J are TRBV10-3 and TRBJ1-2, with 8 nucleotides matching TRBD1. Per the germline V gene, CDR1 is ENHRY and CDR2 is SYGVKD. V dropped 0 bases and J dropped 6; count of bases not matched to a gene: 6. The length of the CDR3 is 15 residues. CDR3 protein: CAISESQGAWDGYTF. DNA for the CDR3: TGTGCCATCAGTGAGTCCCAGGGGGCATGGGATGGCTACACCTTC.

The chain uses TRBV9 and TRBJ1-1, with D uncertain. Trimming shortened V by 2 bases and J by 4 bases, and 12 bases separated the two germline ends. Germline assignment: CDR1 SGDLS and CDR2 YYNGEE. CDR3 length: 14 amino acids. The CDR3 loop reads CASSVGSGSTEAFF. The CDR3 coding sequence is TGTGCCAGCAGCGTGGGCTCTGGCAGCACTGAAGCTTTCTTT.

The CDR3 sequence: CAISDLVSKGAQDTQYF. The CDR3 region has the DNA TGTGCCATCAGTGATCTAGTTAGCAAGGGGGCCCAAGATACGCAGTATTTT. The gene calls are TRBV10-3 and TRBJ2-3; TRBD1 matches at 7 bases. Germline CDR1 is ENHRY and CDR2 is SYGVKD. Trimming at V came to 3 bases and at J to 5 bases, leaving 14 bases not matched to a gene. The CDR3 consists of 17 residues.

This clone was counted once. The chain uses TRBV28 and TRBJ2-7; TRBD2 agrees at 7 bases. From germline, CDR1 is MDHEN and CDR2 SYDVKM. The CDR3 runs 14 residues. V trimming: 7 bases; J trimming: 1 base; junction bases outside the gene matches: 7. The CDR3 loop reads CASMPPGGSYEQYF. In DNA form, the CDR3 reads TGTGCCAGCATGCCCCCCGGGGGGTCCTACGAGCAGTACTTC.

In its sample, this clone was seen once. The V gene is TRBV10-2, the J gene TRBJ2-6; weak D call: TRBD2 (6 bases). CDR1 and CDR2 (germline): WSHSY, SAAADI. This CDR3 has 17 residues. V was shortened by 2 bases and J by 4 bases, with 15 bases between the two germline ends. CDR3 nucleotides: TGCGCCAGCAGTGAGGATGGAGGGGTGTACGGGGCCAACGTCCTGACTTTC. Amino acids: CASSEDGGVYGANVLTF.

The DNA of the CDR3 is TGTGCCAGCAAGAGGACGGGAACCGCATCTGGAAACACCATATATTTT. This encodes CASKRTGTASGNTIYF. This chain uses TRBV7-9 with TRBJ1-3; D is unresolved. V dropped 7 bases and J dropped 1 base, with 17 bases sitting between them. From germline, CDR1 is SEHNR and CDR2 FQNEAQ (reference sequence). The CDR3 covers 16 residues.

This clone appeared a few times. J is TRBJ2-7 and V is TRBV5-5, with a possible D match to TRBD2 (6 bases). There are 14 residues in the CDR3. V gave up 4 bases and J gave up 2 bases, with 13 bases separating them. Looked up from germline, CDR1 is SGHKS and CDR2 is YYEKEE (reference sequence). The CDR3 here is CASSTPGLTYEQYF. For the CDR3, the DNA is TGTGCCAGCAGCACCCCGGGACTGACCTACGAGCAGTACTTC.

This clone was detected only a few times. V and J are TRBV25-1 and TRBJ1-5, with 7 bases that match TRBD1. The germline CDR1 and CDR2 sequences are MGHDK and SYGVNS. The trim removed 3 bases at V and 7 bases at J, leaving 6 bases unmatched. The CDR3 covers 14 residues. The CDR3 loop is CASSEPGTVQPQHF. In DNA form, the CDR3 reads TGTGCCAGCAGTGAGCCCGGGACAGTACAGCCCCAGCATTTT.

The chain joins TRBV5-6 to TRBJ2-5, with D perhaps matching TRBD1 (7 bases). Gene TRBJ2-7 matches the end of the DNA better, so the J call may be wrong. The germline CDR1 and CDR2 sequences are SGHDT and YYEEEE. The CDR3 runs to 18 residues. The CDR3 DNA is TGTGCCAGCAGCTTAATGGGTCAGGGGGGCGGAAAGTTGGACGAGCAGTACTTC. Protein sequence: CASSLMGQGGGKLDEQYF.

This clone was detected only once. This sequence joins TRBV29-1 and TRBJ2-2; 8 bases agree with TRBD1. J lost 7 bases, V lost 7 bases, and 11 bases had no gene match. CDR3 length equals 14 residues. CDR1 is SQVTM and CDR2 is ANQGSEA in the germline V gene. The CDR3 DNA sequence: TGCAGCGCCCTCCGGACAGGGTATGGCGGGGAGCTGTTTTTT. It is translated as CSALRTGYGGELFF.

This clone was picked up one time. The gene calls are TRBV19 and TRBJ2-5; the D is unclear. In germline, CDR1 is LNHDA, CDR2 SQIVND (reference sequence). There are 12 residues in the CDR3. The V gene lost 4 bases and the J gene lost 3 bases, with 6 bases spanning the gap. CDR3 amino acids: CASSTRKETQYF. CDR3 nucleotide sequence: TGTGCCAGTAGTACCAGAAAAGAGACCCAGTACTTC. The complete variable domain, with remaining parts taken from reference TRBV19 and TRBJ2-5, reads DGGITQSPKYLFRKEGQNVTLSCEQNLNHDAMYWYRQDPGQGLRLIYYSQIVNDFQKGDIAEGYSVSREKKESFPLTVTSAQKNPTAFYLCASSTRKETQYFGPGTRLLVL.

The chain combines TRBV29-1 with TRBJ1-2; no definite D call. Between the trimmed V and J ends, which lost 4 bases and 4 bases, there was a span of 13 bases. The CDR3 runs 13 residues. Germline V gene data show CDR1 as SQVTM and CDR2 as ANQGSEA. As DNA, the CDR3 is TGCAGCGTTGCAGCAGGCGAGACCTATGGCTACACCTTC. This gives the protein CSVAAGETYGYTF. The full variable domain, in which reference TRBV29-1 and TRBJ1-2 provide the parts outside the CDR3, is SAVISQKPSRDICQRGTSLTIQCQVDSQVTMMFWYRQQPGQSLTLIATANQGSEATYESGFVIDKFPISRPNLTFSTLTVSNMSPEDSSIYLCSVAAGETYGYTFGSGTRLTVV.

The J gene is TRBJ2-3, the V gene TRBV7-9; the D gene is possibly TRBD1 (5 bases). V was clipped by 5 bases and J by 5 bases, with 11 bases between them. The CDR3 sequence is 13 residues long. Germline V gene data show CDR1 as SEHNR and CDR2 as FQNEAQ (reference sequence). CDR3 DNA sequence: TGTGCCAGCAGCGGGCAGGGTGTAGATACGCAGTATTTT. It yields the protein CASSGQGVDTQYF.

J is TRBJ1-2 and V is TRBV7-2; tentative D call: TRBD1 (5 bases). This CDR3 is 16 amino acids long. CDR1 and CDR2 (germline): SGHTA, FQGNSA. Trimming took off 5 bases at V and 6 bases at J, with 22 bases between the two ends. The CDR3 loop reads CASSPGGVSSQDGYTF. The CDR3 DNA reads TGTGCCAGCAGCCCCGGGGGGGTCTCATCGCAGGATGGCTACACCTTC. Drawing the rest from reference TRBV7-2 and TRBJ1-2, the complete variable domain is GAGVSQSPSNKVTEKGKDVELRCDPISGHTALYWYRQSLGQGLEFLIYFQGNSAPDKSGLPSDRFSAERTGGSVSTLTIQRTQQEDSAVYLCASSPGGVSSQDGYTFGSGTRLTVV.

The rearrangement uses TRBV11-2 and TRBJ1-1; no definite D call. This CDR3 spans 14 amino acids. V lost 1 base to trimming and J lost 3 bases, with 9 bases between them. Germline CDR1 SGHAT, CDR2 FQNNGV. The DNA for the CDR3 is TGTGCCAGCAGCTTAGGAGGAGGCTACACTGAAGCTTTCTTT. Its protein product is CASSLGGGYTEAFF.

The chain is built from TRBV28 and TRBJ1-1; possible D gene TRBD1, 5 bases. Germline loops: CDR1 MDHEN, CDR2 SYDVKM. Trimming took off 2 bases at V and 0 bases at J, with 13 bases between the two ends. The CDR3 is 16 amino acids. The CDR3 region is CASSLLRGKLNTEAFF. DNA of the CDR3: TGTGCCAGCAGTTTACTCCGGGGGAAATTGAACACTGAAGCTTTCTTT.

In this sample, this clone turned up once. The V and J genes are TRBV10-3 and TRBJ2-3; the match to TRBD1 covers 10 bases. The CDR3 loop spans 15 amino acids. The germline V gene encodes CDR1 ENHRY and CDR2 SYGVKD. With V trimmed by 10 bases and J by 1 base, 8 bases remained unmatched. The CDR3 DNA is TGTGCCACCGGGGTGGACAGGGGGGGCACAGATACGCAGTATTTT. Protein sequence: CATGVDRGGTDTQYF.

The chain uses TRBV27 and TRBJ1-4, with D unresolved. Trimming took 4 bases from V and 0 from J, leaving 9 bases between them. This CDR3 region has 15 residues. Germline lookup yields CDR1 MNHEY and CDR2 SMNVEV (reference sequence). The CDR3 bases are TGTGCCAGCAGTTCTCACGGGACAACTAATGAAAAACTGTTTTTT. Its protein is CASSSHGTTNEKLFF.